These 31 T cell receptor beta chains share one sample of origin, sequenced in a study of T cell repertoires in cytomegalovirus infection. These receptors have no identified antigens. One entry per CDR3 protein, called by TCRdb with MiXCR from the reads. In the table there are some 800,000 distinct CDR3 sequences, around 29% of which are singletons. The specimen comprised cultured CD8+ T cells from PBMCs, sampled from culture after CMV antigen stimulation. The receptors come from a human donor in good health (CMV status not recorded). Some clones in this sample may be carry-over from other donors' samples.

The chain uses TRBV20-1 and TRBJ2-1; unclear D gene. This CDR3 has 15 amino acids. Germline V gene data show CDR1 as DFQATT and CDR2 as SNEGSKA (reference sequence). V was shortened by 5 bases and J by 0 bases, with 14 bases between the two germline ends. DNA for the CDR3: TGCAGTGCTGTCCAAGACACCAGCTCCTACAATGAGCAGTTCTTC. This codes for CSAVQDTSSYNEQFF.

The chain recombines TRBV7-6 with TRBJ2-2; D is ambiguous. Between the trimmed V and J ends, which lost 5 bases and 6 bases, there was a span of 16 bases. Germline V gives CDR1 SGHVS, CDR2 FNYEAQ. The CDR3 spans 15 residues. The CDR3 coding sequence is TGTGCCAGCAGCCCAGTCACGGGTGGGGCCGGGGAGCTGTTTTTT. Its protein is CASSPVTGGAGELFF.

A note on this clonotype: A read error may explain this, as a much larger clone is one base away. Because it lacks the conserved phenylalanine or tryptophan at the end, this CDR3 is likely a read error. The CDR3 nucleotides are TGTGCCAGCGGCTTGGGGACCCAGTACTCC. Translation: CASGLGTQYS. This rearrangement joins TRBV7-2 to TRBJ2-5; unclear D gene. CDR3 length: 10 amino acids. Germline lookup yields CDR1 SGHTA and CDR2 FQGNSA.

This rearrangement joins TRBV10-3 to TRBJ1-5, with unresolved D. V was clipped by 4 bases and J by 0 bases, with 13 bases between them. CDR1 and CDR2 from the germline V gene are ENHRY and SYGVKD. This CDR3 has 16 amino acids. The CDR3 nucleotides read TGTGCCATCAGTGGCGGCACTTCCTATAGCAATCAGCCCCAGCATTTT. Protein sequence: CAISGGTSYSNQPQHF.

This clonotype was seen at least ten times. V gene TRBV7-2 combines with J gene TRBJ2-1; possibly TRBD1 or TRBD2 for D (6 bases each). Per the germline V gene, CDR1 is SGHTA and CDR2 is FQGNSA. This CDR3 is 15 amino acids long. V was pared by 6 bases and J by 8 bases, with 20 bases between. The CDR3 sequence is CASRPLGGPGDEQFF. CDR3 in DNA: TGTGCCAGCAGGCCATTAGGGGGGCCTGGGGATGAGCAGTTCTTC.

The rearrangement joins TRBV7-2 to TRBJ2-2; 8 bases are a match to TRBD2. The J segment lost 6 bases and the V segment lost 1 base, leaving 4 bases of the junction unmatched. The CDR3 is made up of 15 amino acids. Germline-derived CDR1 and CDR2 are SGHTA and FQGNSA. CDR3 DNA: TGTGCCAGCAGCTTAGGGCCCGGGGGGGCCGGGGAGCTGTTTTTT. Its translation is CASSLGPGGAGELFF.

This clonotype was counted only a few times. This sequence joins TRBV20-1 and TRBJ2-2, with 9 bases identical to TRBD2. Germline trimming cut 3 bases from V and 4 bases from J; bases unmatched to any gene: 3. Germline CDR1 and CDR2: DFQATT and SNEGSKA (reference sequence). The CDR3 is 14 residues long. The CDR3 DNA is TGCAGTGCTAGGCTAGCGGGGACCACCGGGGAGCTGTTTTTT. Protein sequence: CSARLAGTTGELFF.

V usage is TRBV7-9 and J usage is TRBJ1-2; 8 bases are a match to TRBD1. This CDR3 comprises 15 residues. V dropped 0 bases and J dropped 7; count of bases not matched to a gene: 7. Germline loops: CDR1 SEHNR, CDR2 FQNEAQ (reference sequence). The CDR3 is CASSLARTGGSGYTF. DNA for the CDR3: TGTGCCAGCAGCTTAGCCCGAACAGGGGGTTCTGGCTACACCTTC.

This chain joins TRBV2 and TRBJ2-7, with D perhaps TRBD2 (6 bases). The CDR3 consists of 10 residues. Per germline, CDR1 SNHLY and CDR2 FYNNEI. Trimming took off 8 bases at V and 10 bases at J, with 12 bases between the two ends. The CDR3 bases are TGTGCCAGCGTGGGACTTGAACAGTACTTC. Its translation: CASVGLEQYF.

This clonotype was picked up a small number of times. This chain connects TRBV6-2 or TRBV6-3 to TRBJ2-5; 13 nucleotides align to TRBD2. Germline V gene lookup returns CDR1 MNHEY and CDR2 SVGEGT. The CDR3 is 16 amino acids. With V trimmed by 6 bases and J by 3 bases, 7 bases remained unmatched. This CDR3 is CASSRTSGGGEETQYF. The CDR3 DNA sequence: TGTGCCAGCAGCCGGACTAGCGGGGGAGGGGAAGAGACCCAGTACTTC.

This clonotype was seen only a few times. The V and J genes are TRBV20-1 and TRBJ1-2; D is undetermined. Germline CDR1 and CDR2: DFQATT and SNEGSKA (reference sequence). The V gene lost 0 bases and the J gene lost 3 bases, with 14 bases spanning the gap. The CDR3 runs 15 residues. CDR3 DNA sequence: TGCAGTGCTAGAGATGCGGGAAGCCCGGACTATGGCTACACCTTC. Translated: CSARDAGSPDYGYTF.

This clonotype was picked up many times. V usage is TRBV12-3 or TRBV12-4 and J usage is TRBJ1-5; 8 bases are a match to TRBD1. Losses at the gene ends were 5 bases for V and 3 bases for J; bases not matched to a gene: 9. This CDR3 region has 16 residues. The CDR3 sequence is CASSPGTGGNNQPQHF. CDR3 sequence (DNA): TGTGCCAGCAGTCCGGGGACAGGCGGGAACAATCAGCCCCAGCATTTT.

CDR3: CASRVGYEQFF. The CDR3, as DNA: TGTGCCAGCCGGGTAGGGTATGAGCAGTTCTTC. The chain links TRBV5-6 to TRBJ2-1; no definite D call. V dropped 7 bases and J dropped 8 bases, with 10 bases sitting between them. From germline, CDR1 is SGHDT and CDR2 YYEEEE. CDR3 size: 11 residues.

The chain joins TRBV7-9 to TRBJ2-7; the D gene is possibly TRBD1 (6 bases). Between the trimmed V and J ends, which lost 5 bases and 0 bases, there was a span of 11 bases. Germline V gene sequence: CDR1 SEHNR, CDR2 FQNEAQ (reference sequence). This CDR3 region has 14 residues. The CDR3 region has the DNA TGTGCCAGCAGCGAGGACAGCAGCTCCTACGAGCAGTACTTC. It is translated as CASSEDSSSYEQYF.

The chain carries TRBV29-1 and TRBJ2-7, with 8 bases identical to TRBD2. The CDR3 spans 15 residues. CDR1 is SQVTM, CDR2 ANQGSEA, per germline. The V gene end was trimmed by 5 bases and the J gene end by 5 bases; junction bases not matched to a gene: 14. CDR3 in amino acids: CSVISPGGIGHEQYF. Written as DNA, the CDR3 is TGCAGCGTTATCTCTCCGGGAGGGATAGGGCACGAGCAGTACTTC.

This clonotype was seen a few times. The V call is TRBV29-1, the J call TRBJ1-2; the D gene is possibly TRBD1 (5 bases). The CDR3 extends over 19 amino acids. Germline V gives CDR1 SQVTM, CDR2 ANQGSEA. The V gene lost 2 bases and the J gene lost 3 bases, with 28 bases spanning the gap. The CDR3 bases are TGCAGCGTTGAATTTTCAAAGACGGACAAAAACTTCGTTGACTATGGCTACACCTTC. Amino acid sequence: CSVEFSKTDKNFVDYGYTF.

The chain is built from TRBV2 and TRBJ1-6, with D perhaps TRBD1 (5 bases). Trimming removed 3 bases at V and 2 bases at J, with 14 bases between. Germline V gene lookup returns CDR1 SNHLY and CDR2 FYNNEI. CDR3 length equals 17 residues. The CDR3 coding sequence is TGTGCCAGCAGTGAGAGCGGGGCGATCCCCTATAATTCACCCCTCCACTTT. Its translation: CASSESGAIPYNSPLHF.

This clonotype was counted between two and nine times. This chain joins TRBV11-2 and TRBJ2-3, with D perhaps given as TRBD1 or TRBD2 (5 bases each). The V end lost 0 bases, the J end lost 2 bases, and 15 bases lay between the germline ends. CDR3 length: 17 amino acids. The germline V gene has CDR1 SGHAT and CDR2 FQNNGV. CDR3 protein: CASSLDLFGGNTDTQYF. In DNA, the CDR3 is TGTGCCAGCAGCTTAGATCTCTTTGGGGGAAACACAGATACGCAGTATTTT.

The chain has TRBV7-2 and TRBJ2-1, with 11 bases identical to TRBD2. In germline, CDR1 is SGHTA, CDR2 FQGNSA. With 2 bases clipped from V and 8 bases from J, the junction kept 5 bases outside the gene matches. The CDR3 is 15 residues long. The CDR3 DNA follows: TGTGCCAGCAGCTTAACTAGCGGGGGTTTTCATGAGCAGTTCTTC. As protein: CASSLTSGGFHEQFF.

J is TRBJ1-6 and V is TRBV27, with 7 bases aligning to TRBD1. J gave up 7 bases and V 2 bases, and 8 bases lay outside the gene matches. Germline loops: CDR1 MNHEY, CDR2 SMNVEV (reference sequence). The CDR3 runs to 16 residues. For the CDR3, the DNA is TGTGCCAGCAGTTTACAAACCGGGACAGCCAATTCACCCCTCCACTTT. Its translation: CASSLQTGTANSPLHF.

The sample holds a few counts of this clonotype. The genes are TRBV27 and TRBJ1-2; TRBD1 might be the D (5 bases). The length of the CDR3 is 14 residues. CDR1 and CDR2 from the germline V gene are MNHEY and SMNVEV (reference sequence). Trimming removed 3 bases from V and 4 bases from J, with 12 bases in between. The CDR3 here is CASSFRGAAYGYTF. CDR3 nucleotides: TGTGCCAGCAGTTTTCGGGGCGCGGCCTATGGCTACACCTTC.

The CDR3 loop is CSAMLGLAGGGTDTQYF. Here the CDR3 DNA reads TGCAGTGCTATGTTAGGGCTAGCGGGGGGGGGCACAGATACGCAGTATTTT. The J gene is TRBJ2-3, the V gene TRBV20-1, with TRBD2 matching 12 bases. The CDR3 totals 17 residues. J gave up 1 base and V 4 bases, and 9 bases lay outside the gene matches. Germline V gene lookup returns CDR1 DFQATT and CDR2 SNEGSKA (reference sequence).

This clonotype was seen only a few times. The rearrangement links TRBV12-3 or TRBV12-4 to TRBJ2-5, with TRBD1 matching 7 bases. V dropped 6 bases and J dropped 3; count of bases not matched to a gene: 10. The CDR3 extends over 15 amino acids. CDR3 in amino acids: CASSPYRGGEETQYF. CDR3 sequence (DNA): TGTGCCAGCAGCCCCTACAGGGGTGGGGAAGAGACCCAGTACTTC.

The chain joins TRBV27 to TRBJ2-7, with D possibly being TRBD1 (5 bases). The CDR3 extends over 15 amino acids. With 3 bases removed from V and 0 bases from J, the gap between germline ends came to 12 bases. Germline V gene sequence: CDR1 MNHEY, CDR2 SMNVEV (reference sequence). CDR3 loop: CASSLRTLHSYEQYF. The CDR3 coding sequence is TGTGCCAGCAGTTTGCGGACACTACACTCCTACGAGCAGTACTTC.

This chain joins TRBV2 and TRBJ2-2; perhaps D is TRBD1 or TRBD2 (6 bases each). The germline V gene has CDR1 SNHLY and CDR2 FYNNEI. The CDR3 loop spans 15 amino acids. V was trimmed by 8 bases and J by 2 bases, leaving 15 bases between them. CDR3 region: CASSWGARNTGELFF. The CDR3 nucleotides read TGTGCCAGCTCGTGGGGGGCGCGAAACACCGGGGAGCTGTTTTTT.

Only a few counts were recorded for this clonotype. This chain joins TRBV10-3 and TRBJ2-2; 11 nucleotides agree with TRBD1. In germline, CDR1 is ENHRY, CDR2 SYGVKD. The V gene end was trimmed by 6 bases and the J gene end by 7 bases; junction bases not matched to a gene: 7. The CDR3 is 15 residues long. The DNA of the CDR3 is TGTGCCATCAGCCAGACGGGGACAGGGGGCGGGGAGCTGTTTTTT. Translated, it gives CAISQTGTGGGELFF.

The chain joins TRBV7-2 to TRBJ1-5; a possible D gene is TRBD1 (6 bases). Germline values: CDR1 SGHTA, CDR2 FQGNSA. The CDR3 is 16 residues long. The V end was cut by 2 bases, the J end by 4 bases, with 15 bases between. DNA for the CDR3: TGTGCCAGCAGCTTAAGGGGGTTGACAGCTAATCAGCCCCAGCATTTT. This encodes CASSLRGLTANQPQHF.

This clonotype was detected ten times or more. The J gene is TRBJ2-1, the V gene TRBV6-1, with D unresolved. Trimming left V 6 bases short and J 8 bases short, with 8 bases between. Germline lookup yields CDR1 MNHNS and CDR2 SASEGT. The CDR3 is 11 residues long. The CDR3 nucleotides read TGTGCCAGCAGCTATCGGGATGAGCAGTTCTTC. Translation gives CASSYRDEQFF.

The chain uses TRBV27 and TRBJ2-2; the match to TRBD1 covers 9 bases. V shed 3 bases, J shed 6 bases, and the junction held 8 bases outside the gene matches. The CDR3 spans 16 residues. Germline V lookup: CDR1 MNHEY, CDR2 SMNVEV (reference sequence). CDR3 amino acids: CASSFLWGQGPGELFF. DNA for the CDR3: TGTGCCAGCAGTTTTCTTTGGGGACAGGGTCCCGGGGAGCTGTTTTTT.

The chain uses TRBV7-6 and TRBJ2-1, with a possible D match to TRBD1 (6 bases). The germline gives CDR1 SGHVS, CDR2 FNYEAQ. This CDR3 has 13 amino acids. V was pared by 5 bases and J by 6 bases, with 11 bases between. The CDR3 sequence is CASSQGQPNEQFF. In DNA, the CDR3 is TGTGCCAGCAGCCAAGGACAGCCCAATGAGCAGTTCTTC.

Concerning this clonotype: One end of the junction does not line up with germline, which may come from a read error. V is TRBV7-2 and J is TRBJ1-1; D remains ambiguous. This CDR3 contains 13 residues. Germline V gene sequence: CDR1 SGHTA, CDR2 FQGNSA. The CDR3: CASSLTPNTDAFF. The DNA of the CDR3 is TGTGCCAGCAGCTTAACACCGAACACTGATGCTTTCTTT.